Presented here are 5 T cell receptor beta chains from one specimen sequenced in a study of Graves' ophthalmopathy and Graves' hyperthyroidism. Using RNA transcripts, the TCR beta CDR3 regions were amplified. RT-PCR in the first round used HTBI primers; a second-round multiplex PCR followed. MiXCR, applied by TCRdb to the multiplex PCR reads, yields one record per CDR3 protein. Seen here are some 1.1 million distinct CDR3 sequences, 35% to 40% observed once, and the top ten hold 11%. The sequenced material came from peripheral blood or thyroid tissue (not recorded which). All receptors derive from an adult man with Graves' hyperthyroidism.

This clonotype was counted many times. In nucleotides, the CDR3 is TGTGCCAGTAGCCGTCAGACCACAGGGACCTACGAGCAGTACTTC. It codes for CASSRQTTGTYEQYF. This sequence joins TRBV19 and TRBJ2-7; maybe TRBD1 (6 bases). Germline V gene data show CDR1 as LNHDA and CDR2 as SQIVND (reference sequence). V shed 6 bases and J shed 2 bases, with 17 bases lying between them. The CDR3 runs to 15 residues.

CDR3 sequence: CASSSPGLGGKDNEKLFF. In DNA, the CDR3 is TGTGCCAGCAGCTCCCCAGGCTTGGGCGGCAAGGATAATGAAAAACTGTTTTTT. The chain employs TRBV7-9 and TRBJ1-4; D is unresolved. Trimming removed 4 bases from V and 4 bases from J, with 22 bases in between. Germline CDR1 reads SEHNR; CDR2 reads FQNEAQ (reference sequence). This CDR3 has 18 amino acids.

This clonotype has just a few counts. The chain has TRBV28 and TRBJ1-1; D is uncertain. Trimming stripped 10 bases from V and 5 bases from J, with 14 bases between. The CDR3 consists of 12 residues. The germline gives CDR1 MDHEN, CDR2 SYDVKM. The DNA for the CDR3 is TGTGCCACTACCGATCCTAGAACTGAAGCTTTCTTT. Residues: CATTDPRTEAFF.

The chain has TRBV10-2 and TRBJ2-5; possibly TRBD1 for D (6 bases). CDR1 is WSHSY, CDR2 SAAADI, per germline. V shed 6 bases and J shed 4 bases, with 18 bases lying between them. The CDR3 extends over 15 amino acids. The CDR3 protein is CASSRGRGSGETQYF. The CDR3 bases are TGCGCCAGCAGCAGGGGAAGGGGGTCCGGAGAGACCCAGTACTTC.

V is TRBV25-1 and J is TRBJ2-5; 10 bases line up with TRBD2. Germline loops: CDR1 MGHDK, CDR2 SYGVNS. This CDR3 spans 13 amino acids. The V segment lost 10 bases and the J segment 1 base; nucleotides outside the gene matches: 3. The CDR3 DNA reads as TGTGCCACGCAGCGGGGGGGCCAAGAGACCCAGTACTTC. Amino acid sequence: CATQRGGQETQYF.